This TCR beta chain comes out of a study of naive and memory T cell subsets. The beta constant-region primer was an equimolar mix of two oligonucleotides covering TRBC1 and TRBC2. Four rounds of PCR amplified the ligated cDNA using nested alpha and beta constant-region primers plus SP2. One entry per CDR3 protein results from TCRdb running MiXCR on the UMI-ligation and nested PCR reads. The sample lists 8,800 or so distinct CDR3 sequences, less than 35% occurring once. This clonotype appeared a few times. This CDR3 region has 12 residues. V shed 6 bases and J shed 9 bases, with 13 bases lying between them. Effector memory cells were sorted as CD45RA-CD27-, EMRA cells as CD45RA+CD27-.

The specimen sequenced was CD8+ TEMRA cells from blood. Stated subset: effector memory re-expressing CD45RA, CD45RA+ CD27-. This chain uses TRBV12-3 or TRBV12-4 with TRBJ2-3; perhaps D is TRBD1 or TRBD2 (5 bases each). The receptor's source is a human donor in good health. CDR3 sequence reads: CASSPTGATQYF. The CDR3 DNA is TGTGCCAGCAGCCCCACCGGGGCGACGCAGTATTTT.